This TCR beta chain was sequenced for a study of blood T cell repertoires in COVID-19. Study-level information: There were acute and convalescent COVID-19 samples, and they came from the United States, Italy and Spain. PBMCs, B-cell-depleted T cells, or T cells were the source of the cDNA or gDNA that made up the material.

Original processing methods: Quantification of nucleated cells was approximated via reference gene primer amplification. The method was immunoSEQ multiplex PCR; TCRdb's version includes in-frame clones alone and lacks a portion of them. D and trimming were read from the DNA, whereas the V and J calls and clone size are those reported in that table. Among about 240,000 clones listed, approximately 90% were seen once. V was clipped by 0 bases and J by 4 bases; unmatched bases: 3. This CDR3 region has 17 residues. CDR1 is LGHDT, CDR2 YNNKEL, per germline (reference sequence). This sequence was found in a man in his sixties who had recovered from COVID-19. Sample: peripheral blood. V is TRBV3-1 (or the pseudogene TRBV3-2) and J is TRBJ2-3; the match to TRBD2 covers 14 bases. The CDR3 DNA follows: TGTGCCAGCAGCCAAGAGAGACTAGCGGGGGGGCCAGATACGCAGTATTTT. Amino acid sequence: CASSQERLAGGPDTQYF.